One and the same sample provided the 15 T cell receptor beta chains below, sequenced in a study of blood T cell repertoires in COVID-19. The assay was immunoSEQ multiplex PCR, and TCRdb's table has in-frame clones only and misses some. The table shows approximately 400,000 clones, with more than 70% occurring only once. The sequencing sample was made of peripheral blood. Receptors originate from a man aged 35 to 55 with acute or convalescent COVID-19.

The CDR3 region is CASSFWGQSTDTQYF. The CDR3 DNA reads as TGTGCCAGCAGCTTTTGGGGCCAGAGCACAGATACGCAGTATTTT. The chain carries TRBV11-2 and TRBJ2-3; the D gene is possibly TRBD1 (5 bases). V was trimmed by 3 bases and J by 0 bases, leaving 10 bases between them. The CDR3 sequence is 15 residues long. From germline, CDR1 is SGHAT and CDR2 FQNNGV.

This chain joins TRBV28 and TRBJ1-5; weak D call: TRBD1 (6 bases). V was trimmed by 6 bases and J by 7 bases, leaving 13 bases between them. Germline-derived CDR1 and CDR2 are MDHEN and SYDVKM. The CDR3 loop spans 13 amino acids. CDR3 residues: CASSTGSVQPQHF. The CDR3 bases are TGTGCCAGCAGCACAGGGTCGGTACAGCCCCAGCATTTT.

The V call is TRBV5-4, the J call TRBJ2-7; the D is unclear. CDR1 and CDR2 from the germline V gene are SGHNT and YYREEE (reference sequence). The CDR3 extends over 14 amino acids. Trimming shortened V by 0 bases and J by 6 bases, and 13 bases separated the two germline ends. The CDR3 loop is CASSLGGGLGEQYF. DNA of the CDR3: TGTGCCAGCAGCTTGGGAGGCGGTCTCGGCGAGCAGTACTTC. Based on the CDR3 plus reference TRBV5-4 and TRBJ2-7, the full variable domain is ETGVTQSPTHLIKTRGQQVTLRCSSQSGHNTVSWYQQALGQGPQFIFQYYREEENGRGNFPPRFSGLQFPNYSSELNVNALELDDSALYLCASSLGGGLGEQYFGPGTRLTVT.

The chain uses TRBV2 and TRBJ1-4, with D perhaps matching TRBD1 (6 bases). Trimming removed 7 bases at V and 5 bases at J, with 14 bases between. Per germline, CDR1 SNHLY and CDR2 FYNNEI. This CDR3 spans 14 amino acids. The DNA of the CDR3 is TGTGCCAGCAACCCTAGACAGGCAAATGAAAAACTGTTTTTT. This codes for CASNPRQANEKLFF.

The gene calls are TRBV28 and TRBJ2-7; 7 positions match TRBD1. The trim removed 3 bases at V and 2 bases at J, leaving 4 bases unmatched. The CDR3 loop spans 14 amino acids. The V gene's germline CDR1 is MDHEN and CDR2 SYDVKM. CDR3 loop: CASSFRDSTYEQYF. The CDR3 DNA follows: TGTGCCAGCAGTTTCCGGGACAGCACCTACGAGCAGTACTTC.

The chain couples TRBV5-6 to TRBJ1-1; TRBD1 might be the D (5 bases). Germline CDR1 and CDR2: SGHDT and YYEEEE. Trimming removed 0 bases from V and 4 bases from J, with 7 bases in between. This CDR3 is 13 amino acids long. The CDR3 region has the DNA TGTGCCAGCAGCTTGGTAGGGGTCACTGAAGCTTTCTTT. Translating it yields CASSLVGVTEAFF.

This clone was recorded at least ten times. V is TRBV12-3 or TRBV12-4 and J is TRBJ2-1, with D tentatively TRBD2 (7 bases). The CDR3 has 12 residues. V lost 6 bases and J 8 bases, leaving 11 bases between the germline ends. CDR3 nucleotide sequence: TGTGCCAGCAGGAGGGGGGGAGATGAGCAGTTCTTC. Translation: CASRRGGDEQFF.

The rearrangement uses TRBV4-2 and TRBJ2-3; the match to TRBD2 covers 13 bases. Losses at the gene ends were 4 bases for V and 6 bases for J; bases not matched to a gene: 16. This CDR3 has 19 amino acids. Germline lookup yields CDR1 LGHNA and CDR2 YNFKEQ. DNA of the CDR3: TGTGCCAGCAGCCGGGAGACGATACTAGCGGGGGGGCGGATTGATACGCAGTATTTT. Its protein product is CASSRETILAGGRIDTQYF.

With regard to this clone: The sample carries other DNA sequences with the same CDR3. The chain joins TRBV5-4 to TRBJ2-1, with 7 bases identical to TRBD2. Looked up from germline, CDR1 is SGHNT and CDR2 is YYREEE (reference sequence). This CDR3 contains 14 residues. The V gene end was trimmed by 3 bases and the J gene end by 1 base; junction bases not matched to a gene: 1. The CDR3 here is CASSSSGSYNEQFF. For the CDR3, the DNA is TGTGCCAGCAGCTCTAGCGGTTCCTACAATGAGCAGTTCTTC.

The CDR3 is CASSLDLGRDYGYTF. CDR3 coding DNA: TGTGCCAGCAGCTTAGACCTCGGTCGGGATTATGGCTACACCTTC. The chain is built from TRBV7-2 and TRBJ1-2, with D unclear. The V and J ends lost 1 base and 5 bases respectively, with 14 bases between them. CDR1 and CDR2 (germline): SGHTA, FQGNSA. This CDR3 is built from 15 residues.

V is TRBV9 and J is TRBJ2-2; 12 bases are shared with TRBD2. The germline V gene has CDR1 SGDLS and CDR2 YYNGEE. This CDR3 has 18 amino acids. The ends lost 3 bases at V and 4 bases at J; junction bases unmatched: 10. The CDR3 loop reads CASSAGSSGGARTGELFF. In DNA form, the CDR3 reads TGTGCCAGCAGCGCTGGTTCTAGCGGGGGGGCCCGCACCGGGGAGCTGTTTTTT.

This clone was seen only once. CDR3 amino acids: CASSPDRDRTEAFF. The CDR3 nucleotides are TGTGCCAGCTCACCGGACAGGGACAGGACTGAAGCTTTCTTT. The genes are TRBV18 and TRBJ1-1, with 8 nucleotides matching TRBD1. CDR3 length: 14 residues. V trimming: 3 bases; J trimming: 5 bases; junction bases outside the gene matches: 5. Per the germline V gene, CDR1 is KGHSH and CDR2 is LQKENI.

This chain connects TRBV10-3 to TRBJ2-3, with D hard to call. CDR3 length: 15 amino acids. V lost 3 bases and J lost 2, with 12 bases in between. Germline V gene data show CDR1 as ENHRY and CDR2 as SYGVKD. The CDR3 spells CAISELRSSTDTQYF. DNA for the CDR3: TGTGCCATCAGTGAACTGCGGAGCTCCACAGATACGCAGTATTTT.

The chain links TRBV27 to TRBJ1-2; 10 bases are shared with TRBD1. The V segment lost 6 bases and the J segment 5 bases; nucleotides outside the gene matches: 12. The CDR3 sequence is 16 residues long. Germline V lookup: CDR1 MNHEY, CDR2 SMNVEV (reference sequence). The DNA for the CDR3 is TGTGCCAGCAGGCCGATACCGGGACAGGGGAGGTATGGCTACACCTTC. Translating gives CASRPIPGQGRYGYTF.

This chain connects TRBV6-2 or TRBV6-3 to TRBJ1-3, with TRBD1 identical over 7 bases. V was pared by 1 base and J by 0 bases, with 3 bases of the junction left unmatched. CDR3 length: 16 residues. CDR1 and CDR2 (germline): MNHEY, SVGEGT. This CDR3 reads CASSYWWDSSGNTIYF. CDR3 sequence (DNA): TGTGCCAGCAGTTACTGGTGGGACAGCTCTGGAAACACCATATATTTT.